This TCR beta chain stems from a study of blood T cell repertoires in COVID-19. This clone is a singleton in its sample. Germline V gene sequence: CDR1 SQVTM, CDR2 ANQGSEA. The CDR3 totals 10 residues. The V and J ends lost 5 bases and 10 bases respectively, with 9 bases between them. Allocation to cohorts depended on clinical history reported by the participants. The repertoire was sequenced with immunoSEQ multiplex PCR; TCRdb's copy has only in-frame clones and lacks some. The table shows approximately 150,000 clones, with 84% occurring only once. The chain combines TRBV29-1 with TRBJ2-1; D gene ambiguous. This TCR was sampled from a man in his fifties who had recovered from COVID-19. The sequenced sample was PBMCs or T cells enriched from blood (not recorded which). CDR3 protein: CSVQNAEQFF. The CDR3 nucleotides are TGCAGCGTTCAGAATGCCGAGCAGTTCTTC.